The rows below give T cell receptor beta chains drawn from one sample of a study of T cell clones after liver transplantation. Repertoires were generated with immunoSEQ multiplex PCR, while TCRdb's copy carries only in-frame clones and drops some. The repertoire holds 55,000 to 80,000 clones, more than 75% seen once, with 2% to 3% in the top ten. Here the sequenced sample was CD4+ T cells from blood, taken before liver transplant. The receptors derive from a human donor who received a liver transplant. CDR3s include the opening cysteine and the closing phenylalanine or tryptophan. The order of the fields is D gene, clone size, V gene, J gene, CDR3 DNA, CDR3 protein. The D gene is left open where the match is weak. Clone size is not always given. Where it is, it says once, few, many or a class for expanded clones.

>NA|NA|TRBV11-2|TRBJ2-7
TGTGCCAGCAGCTTAGATGCTCAGGGGGAGCAGTACTTC
CASSLDAQGEQYF
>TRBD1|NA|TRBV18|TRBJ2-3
TGTGCCAGCTCACCACCGGGACAGGGTACAGATACGCAGTATTTT
CASSPPGQGTDTQYF
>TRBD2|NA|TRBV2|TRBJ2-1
TGTGCCAGCAGTGCGCGGGAGGGGTACAATGAGCAGTTCTTC
CASSAREGYNEQFF
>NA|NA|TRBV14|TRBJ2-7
TGTGCCAGCAGCCACGTCGGAGAATACGAGCAGTACTTC
CASSHVGEYEQYF
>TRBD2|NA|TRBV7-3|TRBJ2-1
TGTGCCAGCAGCGGGGCTAGCGGGGCGGGAGAGCAGTTCTTC
CASSGASGAGEQFF
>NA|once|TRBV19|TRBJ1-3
TGTGCCAGTAGTATAGGGGGACCTCGTGGAAACACCATATATTTT
CASSIGGPRGNTIYF
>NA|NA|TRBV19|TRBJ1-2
TGTGCCAGTAGAACCAGGACAGATGAGGGCTACACCTTC
CASRTRTDEGYTF
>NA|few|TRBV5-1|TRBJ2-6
TGCGCCAGCAGCTTGGAGTTCGGGTCCCTCTCCGGGGCCAACGTCCTGACTTTC
CASSLEFGSLSGANVLTF
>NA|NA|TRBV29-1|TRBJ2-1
TGCAGCGTTCGCCCGGGATCCTACAATGAGCAGTTCTTC
CSVRPGSYNEQFF
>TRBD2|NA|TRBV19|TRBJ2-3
TGTGCCAGTAGTATAGGGACTAGCGGGAACACAGATACGCAGTATTTT
CASSIGTSGNTDTQYF
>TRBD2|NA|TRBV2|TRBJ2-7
TGTGCCAGCAGCCGACTAGCGGGAGGATACGAGCAGTACTTC
CASSRLAGGYEQYF
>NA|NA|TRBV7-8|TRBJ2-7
TGTGCCAGCAGCTTAGGAGCTTTCTCGGCCCCCGGCTACGAGCAGTACTTC
CASSLGAFSAPGYEQYF
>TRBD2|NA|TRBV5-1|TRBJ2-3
TGCGCCAGCAGCTTGGTAGATAGCGGGAGCTATACGCAGTATTTT
CASSLVDSGSYTQYF